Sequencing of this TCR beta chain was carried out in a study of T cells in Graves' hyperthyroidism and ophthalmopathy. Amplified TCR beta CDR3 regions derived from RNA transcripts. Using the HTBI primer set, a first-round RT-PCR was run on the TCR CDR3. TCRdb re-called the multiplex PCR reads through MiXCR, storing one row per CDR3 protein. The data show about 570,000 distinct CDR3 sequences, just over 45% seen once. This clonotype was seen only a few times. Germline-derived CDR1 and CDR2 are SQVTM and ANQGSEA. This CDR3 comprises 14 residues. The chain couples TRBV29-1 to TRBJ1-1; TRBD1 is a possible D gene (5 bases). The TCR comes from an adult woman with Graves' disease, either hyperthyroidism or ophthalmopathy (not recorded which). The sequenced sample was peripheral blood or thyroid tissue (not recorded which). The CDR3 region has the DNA TGCAGTGGCACCGGGGGGAATTGGGACACTGAAGCTTTCTTT. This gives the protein CSGTGGNWDTEAFF. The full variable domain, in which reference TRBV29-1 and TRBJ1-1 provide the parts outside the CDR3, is SAVISQKPSRDICQRGTSLTIQCQVDSQVTMMFWYRQQPGQSLTLIATANQGSEATYESGFVIDKFPISRPNLTFSTLTVSNMSPEDSSIYLCSGTGGNWDTEAFFGQGTRLTVV.